The 17 T cell receptor beta chains below all came from one sample that was sequenced in a study of blood T cell repertoires in COVID-19. TCRdb's table, derived via immunoSEQ multiplex PCR, lists solely in-frame clones and lacks some. The sample shows 200,000 to 300,000 clones, roughly 86% of them seen only once. Sequenced sample: peripheral blood. Receptors originate from a man aged 50 to 60 with acute or convalescent COVID-19.

The chain combines TRBV9 with TRBJ2-7; 14 positions agree with TRBD2. The CDR3 consists of 14 residues. From germline, CDR1 is SGDLS and CDR2 YYNGEE. The junction had 0 bases not matched to a gene; V was cut back by 2 bases and J by 5 bases. CDR3 amino acids: CASSVGLAGDEQYF. For the CDR3, the DNA is TGTGCCAGCAGCGTGGGACTAGCGGGAGACGAGCAGTACTTC.

The chain recombines TRBV7-9 with TRBJ2-7; TRBD1 aligns across 7 bases. The CDR3 contains 16 residues. CDR1 SEHNR and CDR2 FQNEAQ come from the germline V gene (reference sequence). The V gene end was trimmed by 1 base and the J gene end by 5 bases; junction bases not matched to a gene: 11. The CDR3 reads CASSLEAGGRTNEQYF. The CDR3 DNA follows: TGTGCCAGCAGCTTAGAGGCAGGGGGTCGTACCAACGAGCAGTACTTC.

This rearrangement joins TRBV24-1 to TRBJ2-1; 9 bases agree with TRBD2. V lost 1 base, J lost 4 bases, and 10 bases stayed unmatched. The germline V gene has CDR1 KGHDR and CDR2 SFDVKD. The CDR3 contains 18 residues. The DNA for the CDR3 is TGTGCCACCAGTGATTTTGGTAGCGGGAGTGTATGGTACAATGAGCAGTTCTTC. It is translated as CATSDFGSGSVWYNEQFF.

This sequence joins TRBV6-5 and TRBJ2-7; 8 bases line up with TRBD2. V trimming: 6 bases; J trimming: 3 bases; junction bases outside the gene matches: 10. CDR3 size: 15 residues. CDR1 and CDR2 (germline): MNHEY, SVGAGI. The CDR3 here is CASRTGTRSDYEQYF. CDR3 DNA sequence: TGTGCCAGCAGGACCGGGACTAGATCCGACTACGAGCAGTACTTC.

The J gene is TRBJ2-1, the V gene TRBV6-5, with 8 bases aligning to TRBD1. This CDR3 is built from 15 residues. Trimming took 5 bases from V and 6 from J; bases not matched to a gene: 9. From germline, CDR1 is MNHEY and CDR2 SVGAGI. Written as DNA, the CDR3 is TGTGCCAGCAGTCTCCTAGGACAGGGAATCAATGAGCAGTTCTTC. This encodes CASSLLGQGINEQFF.

CDR3 in DNA: TGTGCCAGCAGTTCCCGGACTAGCGGCAATGAGCAGTTCTTC. This gives the protein CASSSRTSGNEQFF. This chain joins TRBV27 and TRBJ2-1, with 10 bases identical to TRBD2. Trimming removed 4 bases from V and 6 bases from J; junction bases left unmatched: 3. The CDR3 spans 14 residues. Germline CDR1 MNHEY, CDR2 SMNVEV (reference sequence).

The rearrangement uses TRBV2 and TRBJ1-5, with TRBD1 as a possible D gene (5 bases). The ends were cut back, 2 bases at V and 3 bases at J, with 17 bases in the middle. The CDR3 is 17 amino acids. From germline, CDR1 is SNHLY and CDR2 FYNNEI. CDR3 coding DNA: TGTGCCAGCAGTGAATGGATAACAGGCGGCCCCAATCAGCCCCAGCATTTT. As protein: CASSEWITGGPNQPQHF.

V is TRBV29-1 and J is TRBJ1-1, with D possibly being TRBD1 (5 bases). The CDR3 has 13 amino acids. Germline assignment: CDR1 SQVTM and CDR2 ANQGSEA. V shed 7 bases and J shed 0 bases, with 12 bases lying between them. The CDR3 loop reads CSARDSMNTEAFF. Written as DNA, the CDR3 is TGCAGCGCGAGAGACAGCATGAACACTGAAGCTTTCTTT.

Notes on this clone: Other DNA sequences in this sample translate to the same CDR3. V and J are TRBV9 and TRBJ1-1, with a weak D call TRBD1 (5 bases). Germline loops: CDR1 SGDLS, CDR2 YYNGEE. V gave up 3 bases and J gave up 1 base, with 10 bases separating them. The CDR3 runs to 14 residues. The CDR3 loop is CASSENTGNTEAFF. CDR3 DNA sequence: TGTGCCAGCAGCGAGAATACAGGGAACACTGAAGCTTTCTTT.

CDR3 sequence: CASSLTHGDSNQPQHF. The CDR3 DNA sequence: TGTGCCAGCAGCTTAACGCACGGGGATAGCAATCAGCCCCAGCATTTT. V is TRBV7-3 and J is TRBJ1-5; no clear D. In germline, CDR1 is SGHTA, CDR2 FQGTGA. This CDR3 is 16 amino acids long. V lost 0 bases to trimming and J lost 0 bases, with 9 bases between them.

The V gene is TRBV5-1, the J gene TRBJ2-7; TRBD2 agrees at 10 bases. Trimming removed 2 bases from V and 5 bases from J; junction bases left unmatched: 7. Germline CDR1 reads SGHRS; CDR2 reads YFSETQ. CDR3 length: 15 amino acids. The CDR3 DNA sequence: TGCGCCAGCAGCTTTTTAGCGGGAGGATCCCACGAGCAGTACTTC. Translated: CASSFLAGGSHEQYF.

The chain employs TRBV27 and TRBJ2-7, with 7 nucleotides matching TRBD1. The CDR3 is 13 residues long. Germline-derived CDR1 and CDR2 are MNHEY and SMNVEV (reference sequence). Germline trimming cut 7 bases from V and 0 bases from J; bases unmatched to any gene: 3. CDR3 sequence reads: CASKRDSSYEQYF. CDR3 nucleotides: TGTGCCAGCAAAAGGGACAGCTCCTACGAGCAGTACTTC.

This clone showed up just a few times. The V and J genes are TRBV11-1 and TRBJ1-1, with D uncertain. The V end was cut by 0 bases, the J end by 1 base, with 9 bases between. This CDR3 contains 15 residues. Germline CDR1 reads SGHAT; CDR2 reads FQDESV (reference sequence). The CDR3 protein is CASSLALAGNTEAFF. The CDR3 nucleotides are TGTGCCAGCAGCTTAGCGTTGGCGGGGAACACTGAAGCTTTCTTT.

The chain employs TRBV7-2 and TRBJ2-7; 10 bases are a match to TRBD2. The germline V gene encodes CDR1 SGHTA and CDR2 FQGNSA. With V trimmed by 6 bases and J by 2 bases, 4 bases remained unmatched. The CDR3 length is 14 residues. The CDR3 loop reads CASRLAGSTYEQYF. The CDR3 nucleotides read TGTGCCAGCAGACTAGCGGGGTCAACCTACGAGCAGTACTTC.

V and J are TRBV27 and TRBJ2-1; 9 nucleotides agree with TRBD1. The J segment lost 4 bases and the V segment lost 6 bases, leaving 7 bases of the junction unmatched. Germline values: CDR1 MNHEY, CDR2 SMNVEV (reference sequence). This CDR3 is built from 15 residues. The CDR3 is CASSGQGFQYNEQFF. The CDR3 DNA is TGTGCCAGCAGCGGACAGGGGTTCCAATACAATGAGCAGTTCTTC.

This clone was observed a single time. V and J are TRBV7-9 and TRBJ2-3; D possibly corresponds to TRBD1 (6 bases). The CDR3 runs to 14 residues. Trimming left V 7 bases short and J 1 base short, with 12 bases between. Looked up from germline, CDR1 is SEHNR and CDR2 is FQNEAQ (reference sequence). CDR3 protein: CASNSGVRTDTQYF. The CDR3 DNA reads as TGTGCCAGCAATTCAGGGGTTCGCACAGATACGCAGTATTTT. The full variable domain, in which reference TRBV7-9 and TRBJ2-3 provide the parts outside the CDR3, is DTGVSQNPRHKITKRGQNVTFRCDPISEHNRLYWYRQTLGQGPEFLTYFQNEAQLEKSRLLSDRFSAERPKGSFSTLEIQRTEQGDSAMYLCASNSGVRTDTQYFGPGTRLTVL.

CDR3 nucleotide sequence: TGTGCCAGCAGCTTGTCCCTAAATGGCTACACCTTC. Translation: CASSLSLNGYTF. The rearrangement links TRBV5-8 to TRBJ1-2, with D hard to call. Germline CDR1 is SGHTS and CDR2 is YDEGEE. CDR3 length: 12 amino acids. Trimming cost V 1 base and J 6 bases, with 7 bases left between them. The entire variable domain, with the rest obtained from reference TRBV5-8 and TRBJ1-2, is as follows: EAGVTQSPTHLIKTRGQQATLRCSPISGHTSVYWYQQALGLGLQFLLWYDEGEERNRGNFPPRFSGRQFPNYSSELNVNALELEDSALYLCASSLSLNGYTFGSGTRLTVV.